This TCR beta chain comes out of a study of CD8 T cells in ankylosing spondylitis. This clonotype showed up many times. Antigen: not known. Overall study results and limits: What seemed typical of ankylosing spondylitis blood was a TCR beta motif built from several highly homologous variants. Clones linked with disease were CD8+ and fairly uncommon in the peripheral blood.

CDR1 DFQATT and CDR2 SNEGSKA come from the germline V gene (reference sequence). The J segment lost 8 bases and the V segment lost 5 bases, leaving 13 bases of the junction unmatched. The CDR3 loop spans 14 amino acids. Preparation of TCR beta libraries was done by quantitative 5'-RACE with molecular barcodes. TCRdb fed the 5' RACE reads into MiXCR, producing one record per CDR3 protein. The sample shows 210,000 or so distinct CDR3 sequences, less than 9.5% of them seen only once. This chain links TRBV20-1 with TRBJ1-2; 8 bases are a match to TRBD1. The specimen sequenced was blood, either unsorted or a sorted T cell fraction (not recorded which). The TCR originated in a female donor with ankylosing spondylitis or in good health (not recorded which). The CDR3 bases are TGCAGTGCTCCTCCGCGGACAGGGTGGGGCGGCTACACCTTC. This codes for CSAPPRTGWGGYTF.